Each of the 12 T cell receptor beta chains below was sequenced from the same sample in a study of shared clonotypes between healthy human individuals (dated by TCRdb to about 2020). Libraries came from the immunoSEQ multiplex PCR assay. Not all clones reach the TCRdb copy of this immuneACCESS table, which keeps in-frame sequences only. Checked studies attribute under half of the gap to unresolved V genes and leave the rest unexplained. The sample table lists about 530,000 clones, 75% to 80% of them with a count of one. Around 12% of the sample is held by the ten biggest clonotypes. Sequences were obtained from PBMCs. The receptors shown here come from a woman between 35 and 50 years old in good health. Some clones in this sample may be carry-over from other donors' samples.

This clone occurred once. V gene TRBV5-1 combines with J gene TRBJ2-1, with 7 positions matching TRBD2. Germline CDR1 is SGHRS and CDR2 is YFSETQ. V trimming: 0 bases; J trimming: 2 bases; junction bases outside the gene matches: 2. The CDR3 extends over 15 amino acids. In DNA form, the CDR3 reads TGCGCCAGCAGCTTGGGAGCGGGGACCTACAATGAGCAGTTCTTC. Encoded protein: CASSLGAGTYNEQFF.

The chain uses TRBV6-1 and TRBJ1-1; D might be TRBD1 (5 bases). Germline V gene sequence: CDR1 MNHNS, CDR2 SASEGT. The CDR3 sequence is 16 residues long. Trimming stripped 4 bases from V and 4 bases from J, with 19 bases between. The CDR3 reads CASSVVVIRGGTEAFF. As DNA, the CDR3 is TGTGCCAGCAGTGTCGTGGTAATAAGGGGTGGCACTGAAGCTTTCTTT.

In this sample, this clone turned up a few times. The CDR3 spells CASSYSSRGAYEKLFF. The CDR3 region has the DNA TGTGCCAGCAGTTACTCGTCGAGGGGCGCCTATGAAAAACTGTTTTTT. The chain employs TRBV6-5 and TRBJ1-4, with a possible D match to TRBD1 (5 bases). Trimming pared 0 bases from V and 6 bases from J, leaving 14 bases between. The germline CDR1 and CDR2 sequences are MNHEY and SVGAGI. The CDR3 has 16 amino acids.

V is TRBV10-3 and J is TRBJ2-1; possibly TRBD2 for D (5 bases). The V and J ends lost 6 bases and 6 bases respectively, with 18 bases between them. Germline V gene data show CDR1 as ENHRY and CDR2 as SYGVKD. The CDR3 extends over 15 amino acids. The CDR3 DNA is TGTGCCATCAGAGCCTCGGGGAGCGGTGGCAATGAGCAGTTCTTC. It encodes CAIRASGSGGNEQFF.

This chain uses TRBV12-5 with TRBJ2-1, with 8 bases identical to TRBD1. Germline CDR1 reads LGHNT; CDR2 reads FRNRAP. This CDR3 spans 15 amino acids. The J segment lost 2 bases and the V segment lost 1 base, leaving 1 base of the junction unmatched. CDR3 in DNA: TGTGCTAGTGGTTTGGGACAGGGGCCCTACAATGAGCAGTTCTTC. Its protein product is CASGLGQGPYNEQFF.

The V gene is TRBV7-9, the J gene TRBJ2-7; D is undetermined. The CDR3 runs 12 residues. With 1 base removed from V and 3 bases from J, the gap between germline ends came to 4 bases. Germline V gene sequence: CDR1 SEHNR, CDR2 FQNEAQ (reference sequence). The CDR3 nucleotides read TGTGCCAGCAGCTTAGACAACTACGAGCAGTACTTC. This codes for CASSLDNYEQYF.

The CDR3 DNA is TGTGCCAGCAGCTTAGCGGGGCAGCCTCAGAGGAGCTACACCTTC. Translation gives CASSLAGQPQRSYTF. The J gene is TRBJ1-2, the V gene TRBV7-2; D is perhaps TRBD1 (5 bases). The CDR3 contains 15 residues. Germline CDR1 is SGHTA and CDR2 is FQGNSA. V was trimmed by 0 bases and J by 9 bases, leaving 17 bases between them.

The V gene is TRBV19, the J gene TRBJ2-3, with D possibly being TRBD2 (7 bases). CDR3 length: 16 residues. The germline CDR1 and CDR2 sequences are LNHDA and SQIVND (reference sequence). V dropped 5 bases and J dropped 1 base, with 16 bases sitting between them. The CDR3: CASSSRRGLGTDTQYF. CDR3 in DNA: TGTGCCAGTAGTTCCCGGCGGGGGCTTGGCACAGATACGCAGTATTTT.

The V and J genes are TRBV6-6 and TRBJ1-5, with 9 nucleotides matching TRBD1. With V trimmed by 8 bases and J by 5 bases, 7 bases remained unmatched. CDR3 size: 14 residues. Germline CDR1 and CDR2: MNHNY and SVGAGI (reference sequence). The CDR3 nucleotides are TGTGCCAGCCGCGGGACAGGGAATGATCAGCCCCAGCATTTT. Its translation is CASRGTGNDQPQHF.

The chain recombines TRBV5-4 with TRBJ2-1; 8 nucleotides align to TRBD1. In germline, CDR1 is SGHNT, CDR2 YYREEE (reference sequence). Trimming took 5 bases from V and 5 from J; bases not matched to a gene: 12. This CDR3 has 16 amino acids. The CDR3 bases are TGTGCCAGCAGTACGGCCGGACGACAGGGGAACAATGAGCAGTTCTTC. Protein sequence: CASSTAGRQGNNEQFF.

As concerns this clone: This sample includes further DNA sequences coding for the same CDR3. The rearrangement links TRBV7-2 to TRBJ2-1; D remains unclear. The CDR3 consists of 14 residues. The V gene lost 1 base and the J gene lost 3 bases, with 7 bases spanning the gap. Germline V CDR1 and CDR2: SGHTA, FQGNSA. The CDR3 region is CASSLGTGYNEQFF. The CDR3 region has the DNA TGTGCCAGCAGCTTAGGGACCGGCTACAATGAGCAGTTCTTC. The complete variable domain, with remaining parts taken from reference TRBV7-2 and TRBJ2-1, reads GAGVSQSPSNKVTEKGKDVELRCDPISGHTALYWYRQSLGQGLEFLIYFQGNSAPDKSGLPSDRFSAERTGGSVSTLTIQRTQQEDSAVYLCASSLGTGYNEQFFGPGTRLTVL.

This clone turned up a few times. The chain uses TRBV6-6 and TRBJ2-7; TRBD2 agrees at 8 bases. V dropped 4 bases and J dropped 5; count of bases not matched to a gene: 7. This CDR3 has 14 residues. Germline V gene sequence: CDR1 MNHNY, CDR2 SVGAGI (reference sequence). This chain's CDR3 is CASSSPGRADEQYF. The CDR3 DNA follows: TGTGCCAGCAGTTCTCCCGGGAGGGCCGACGAGCAGTACTTC.